Here is one T cell receptor (beta chain) with its context. Its target is unknown. A read error may account for a junction end that differs from germline. The germline gives CDR1 SGHRS, CDR2 YFSETQ. This CDR3 contains 15 residues. The source material, RNA transcripts, was used to amplify TCR beta CDR3 regions. The TCR CDR3 was amplified in a first-round RT-PCR using the HTBI primer set. A single record per CDR3 protein comes from TCRdb applying MiXCR to the multiplex PCR reads. This table has about 37,000 distinct CDR3 sequences, 40% to 60% appearing once. This sample was taken from a study of T cells in Graves' hyperthyroidism and ophthalmopathy. On the study more broadly: It was at initial diagnosis, before any treatment, that peripheral blood was collected.

Source material for PBMCs was about 10 ml fresh peripheral blood. Study conclusions and caveats: Also found in blood were most expanded thyroid clonotypes above 0.001. Ophthalmopathy was model-predicted a median roughly six months pre-onset.

Sequenced: blood. The chain recombines TRBV5-1 with TRBJ2-7, with D unresolved. This TCR was sampled from a man aged 40-49 years with Graves' ophthalmopathy. As DNA, the CDR3 is TGCGCCAGCAGCCTAGATGTTGAACCTTACTACGAGAAGTACTTC. Protein: CASSLDVEPYYEKYF.